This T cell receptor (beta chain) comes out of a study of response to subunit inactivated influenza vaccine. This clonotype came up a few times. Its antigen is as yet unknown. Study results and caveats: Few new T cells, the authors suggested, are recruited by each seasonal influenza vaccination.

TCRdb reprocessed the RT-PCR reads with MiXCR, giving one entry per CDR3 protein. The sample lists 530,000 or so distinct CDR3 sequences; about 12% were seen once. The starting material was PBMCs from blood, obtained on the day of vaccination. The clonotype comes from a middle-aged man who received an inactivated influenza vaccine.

The CDR3 DNA sequence: TGTGCCAGCAGCTCAACTTGGGGGGAGCAGTACTTC. It translates to CASSSTWGEQYF. This sequence joins TRBV11-2 and TRBJ2-7; either TRBD1 or TRBD2 may supply D (5 bases each). The V gene lost 4 bases and the J gene lost 7 bases, with 11 bases spanning the gap. This CDR3 is built from 12 residues. The germline V gene encodes CDR1 SGHAT and CDR2 FQNNGV.